The 14 T cell receptor beta chains listed next were all sequenced from one sample in a study of HIV-infected patients and healthy controls. Alpha and beta constant-region primers primed reverse transcription of approximately 0.55 ug RNA. Using multiplexing indices, alpha and beta chain libraries were generated apart by chain-specific third strand synthesis. One entry per CDR3 protein, called by TCRdb with MiXCR from the 5' RACE reads. The sample has about 9,600 distinct CDR3 sequences, 7% to 8.5% seen once; the top ten hold around 36%. All unsorted peripheral T cells were captured because whole blood was used without fractionation. This material consisted of blood, taken before antiretroviral therapy. These receptors originate from an adult with HIV infection.

Ten or more counts support this clonotype. The chain couples TRBV13 to TRBJ2-7; a possible D gene is TRBD1 (5 bases). CDR1 and CDR2 (germline): PRHDT, FYEKMQ (reference sequence). CDR3 length: 14 amino acids. Trimming removed 2 bases at V and 6 bases at J, with 14 bases between. This CDR3 reads CASSLKGVAAEQYF. As DNA, the CDR3 is TGTGCCAGCAGCTTAAAAGGGGTAGCAGCCGAGCAGTACTTC. Based on the CDR3 plus reference TRBV13 and TRBJ2-7, the full variable domain is AAGVIQSPRHLIKEKRETATLKCYPIPRHDTVYWYQQGPGQDPQFLISFYEKMQSDKGSIPDRFSAQQFSDYHSELNMSSLELGDSALYFCASSLKGVAAEQYFGPGTRLTVT.

This clonotype has a count of ten or more. The J gene is TRBJ2-2, the V gene TRBV12-3 or TRBV12-4, with TRBD1 matching over 9 bases. V was pared by 5 bases and J by 5 bases, with 12 bases of the junction left unmatched. This CDR3 is built from 17 residues. The CDR3 region is CASSPGTGSIKTGELFF. The CDR3 DNA follows: TGTGCCAGCAGTCCGGGGACAGGGTCCATCAAGACCGGGGAGCTGTTTTTT.

In its sample, this clonotype was seen many times. The chain couples TRBV5-4 to TRBJ2-1; D is possibly TRBD1 or TRBD2 (5 bases each). Germline V gene sequence: CDR1 SGHNT, CDR2 YYREEE (reference sequence). The CDR3 is 15 amino acids. Trimming pared 4 bases from V and 2 bases from J, leaving 13 bases between. The CDR3 loop reads CASSRAEGPYNEQFF. The CDR3 nucleotides are TGTGCCAGCAGCAGGGCCGAGGGGCCCTACAATGAGCAGTTCTTC.

Written as DNA, the CDR3 is TGCGCCAGCGCCTGGGGCCCGGCCGAGGGGACTGAAGCTTTCTTT. Protein product: CASAWGPAEGTEAFF. The chain is built from TRBV5-1 and TRBJ1-1; D might be TRBD1 (5 bases). The CDR3 is made up of 15 amino acids. V lost 7 bases to trimming and J lost 5 bases, with 21 bases between them. Germline CDR1 and CDR2: SGHRS and YFSETQ.

Many counts were recorded for this clonotype. The rearrangement uses TRBV12-3 or TRBV12-4 and TRBJ2-1; D may be TRBD2 (6 bases). Trimming removed 5 bases at V and 0 bases at J, with 14 bases between. The CDR3 is 16 residues long. CDR3 nucleotides: TGTGCCAGCAGTCCGATGCGGGGCAGCTCCTACAATGAGCAGTTCTTC. Its protein product is CASSPMRGSSYNEQFF.

The table lists this clonotype with many counts. CDR3 residues: CASSGDRGVPEAFF. The CDR3 DNA reads TGTGCCAGCAGTGGGGACAGGGGCGTGCCTGAAGCTTTCTTT. The rearrangement joins TRBV2 to TRBJ1-1, with 10 bases identical to TRBD1. CDR3 length: 14 residues. Germline loops: CDR1 SNHLY, CDR2 FYNNEI. The V segment lost 4 bases and the J segment 6 bases; nucleotides outside the gene matches: 5.

This clonotype came up a few times. The gene calls are TRBV7-2 and TRBJ2-3; 9 positions agree with TRBD1. The CDR3 has 14 amino acids. The ends lost 5 bases at V and 5 bases at J; junction bases unmatched: 5. The germline gives CDR1 SGHTA, CDR2 FQGNSA. As DNA, the CDR3 is TGTGCCAGCAGCCGGGACAGGGCGGGAGATACGCAGTATTTT. It yields the protein CASSRDRAGDTQYF.

Judged by abundance, this clonotype is medium-sized. The chain uses TRBV6-6 and TRBJ2-5, with unresolved D. The length of the CDR3 is 16 residues. V was clipped by 0 bases and J by 4 bases, with 15 bases between them. Germline V gives CDR1 MNHNY, CDR2 SVGAGI (reference sequence). This CDR3 is CASSYSSSLVGETQYF. The CDR3 DNA follows: TGTGCCAGCAGTTACTCGAGTAGTCTAGTCGGAGAGACCCAGTACTTC.

This clonotype appeared many times. The chain recombines TRBV30 with TRBJ1-2; D might be TRBD1 (5 bases). The CDR3 has 14 residues. V was cut by 8 bases and J by 7 bases, with 23 bases left in between. Germline CDR1 and CDR2: GTSNPN and SVGIG (reference sequence). The CDR3 DNA follows: TGTGCCGGGGGGACGGACCTCATCTTGGCTGGCTACACCTTC. This encodes CAGGTDLILAGYTF.

The sample holds many counts of this clonotype. The V gene is TRBV6-6, the J gene TRBJ1-1; unclear D gene. Germline CDR1 is MNHNY and CDR2 is SVGAGI (reference sequence). The ends were cut back, 2 bases at V and 6 bases at J, with 7 bases in the middle. This CDR3 region has 12 residues. The CDR3 nucleotides are TGTGCCAGCAGTTACATCAACGCTGAAGCTTTCTTT. Encoded protein: CASSYINAEAFF.

The sample holds many counts of this clonotype. The chain is built from TRBV13 and TRBJ2-3; 9 bases agree with TRBD2. J was trimmed by 4 bases and V by 5 bases; bases with no gene match: 10. This CDR3 is 16 amino acids long. Per germline, CDR1 PRHDT and CDR2 FYEKMQ (reference sequence). CDR3 sequence: CASSPLAGTHSDTQYF. The DNA of the CDR3 is TGTGCCAGCAGCCCCCTAGCGGGGACCCACTCAGATACGCAGTATTTT.

This clonotype was counted many times. The chain is built from TRBV9 and TRBJ2-3; 7 bases are a match to TRBD1. Germline V gives CDR1 SGDLS, CDR2 YYNGEE. The length of the CDR3 is 16 residues. J lost 5 bases, V lost 2 bases, and 11 bases had no gene match. Written as DNA, the CDR3 is TGTGCCAGCAGCGTCCTAATAGGGGGCCGTGGAGATACGCAGTATTTT. Its translation: CASSVLIGGRGDTQYF.

This clonotype was observed many times. CDR3 protein: CASSLSNRGRGYEQYF. The CDR3 nucleotides are TGTGCCAGCAGCTTATCCAACAGGGGCCGAGGCTACGAGCAGTACTTC. The rearrangement links TRBV7-9 to TRBJ2-7; 7 nucleotides agree with TRBD1. The CDR3 has 16 residues. The germline gives CDR1 SEHNR, CDR2 FQNEAQ (reference sequence). The junction had 10 bases not matched to a gene; V was cut back by 2 bases and J by 3 bases.

This clonotype was counted a few times. The chain combines TRBV12-3 or TRBV12-4 with TRBJ1-1; D might be TRBD1 (6 bases). CDR3 size: 15 residues. V was pared by 5 bases and J by 4 bases, with 17 bases between. CDR3 loop: CASSTPETGRTEAFF. CDR3 DNA: TGTGCCAGCAGTACCCCTGAGACAGGTCGCACTGAAGCTTTCTTT.